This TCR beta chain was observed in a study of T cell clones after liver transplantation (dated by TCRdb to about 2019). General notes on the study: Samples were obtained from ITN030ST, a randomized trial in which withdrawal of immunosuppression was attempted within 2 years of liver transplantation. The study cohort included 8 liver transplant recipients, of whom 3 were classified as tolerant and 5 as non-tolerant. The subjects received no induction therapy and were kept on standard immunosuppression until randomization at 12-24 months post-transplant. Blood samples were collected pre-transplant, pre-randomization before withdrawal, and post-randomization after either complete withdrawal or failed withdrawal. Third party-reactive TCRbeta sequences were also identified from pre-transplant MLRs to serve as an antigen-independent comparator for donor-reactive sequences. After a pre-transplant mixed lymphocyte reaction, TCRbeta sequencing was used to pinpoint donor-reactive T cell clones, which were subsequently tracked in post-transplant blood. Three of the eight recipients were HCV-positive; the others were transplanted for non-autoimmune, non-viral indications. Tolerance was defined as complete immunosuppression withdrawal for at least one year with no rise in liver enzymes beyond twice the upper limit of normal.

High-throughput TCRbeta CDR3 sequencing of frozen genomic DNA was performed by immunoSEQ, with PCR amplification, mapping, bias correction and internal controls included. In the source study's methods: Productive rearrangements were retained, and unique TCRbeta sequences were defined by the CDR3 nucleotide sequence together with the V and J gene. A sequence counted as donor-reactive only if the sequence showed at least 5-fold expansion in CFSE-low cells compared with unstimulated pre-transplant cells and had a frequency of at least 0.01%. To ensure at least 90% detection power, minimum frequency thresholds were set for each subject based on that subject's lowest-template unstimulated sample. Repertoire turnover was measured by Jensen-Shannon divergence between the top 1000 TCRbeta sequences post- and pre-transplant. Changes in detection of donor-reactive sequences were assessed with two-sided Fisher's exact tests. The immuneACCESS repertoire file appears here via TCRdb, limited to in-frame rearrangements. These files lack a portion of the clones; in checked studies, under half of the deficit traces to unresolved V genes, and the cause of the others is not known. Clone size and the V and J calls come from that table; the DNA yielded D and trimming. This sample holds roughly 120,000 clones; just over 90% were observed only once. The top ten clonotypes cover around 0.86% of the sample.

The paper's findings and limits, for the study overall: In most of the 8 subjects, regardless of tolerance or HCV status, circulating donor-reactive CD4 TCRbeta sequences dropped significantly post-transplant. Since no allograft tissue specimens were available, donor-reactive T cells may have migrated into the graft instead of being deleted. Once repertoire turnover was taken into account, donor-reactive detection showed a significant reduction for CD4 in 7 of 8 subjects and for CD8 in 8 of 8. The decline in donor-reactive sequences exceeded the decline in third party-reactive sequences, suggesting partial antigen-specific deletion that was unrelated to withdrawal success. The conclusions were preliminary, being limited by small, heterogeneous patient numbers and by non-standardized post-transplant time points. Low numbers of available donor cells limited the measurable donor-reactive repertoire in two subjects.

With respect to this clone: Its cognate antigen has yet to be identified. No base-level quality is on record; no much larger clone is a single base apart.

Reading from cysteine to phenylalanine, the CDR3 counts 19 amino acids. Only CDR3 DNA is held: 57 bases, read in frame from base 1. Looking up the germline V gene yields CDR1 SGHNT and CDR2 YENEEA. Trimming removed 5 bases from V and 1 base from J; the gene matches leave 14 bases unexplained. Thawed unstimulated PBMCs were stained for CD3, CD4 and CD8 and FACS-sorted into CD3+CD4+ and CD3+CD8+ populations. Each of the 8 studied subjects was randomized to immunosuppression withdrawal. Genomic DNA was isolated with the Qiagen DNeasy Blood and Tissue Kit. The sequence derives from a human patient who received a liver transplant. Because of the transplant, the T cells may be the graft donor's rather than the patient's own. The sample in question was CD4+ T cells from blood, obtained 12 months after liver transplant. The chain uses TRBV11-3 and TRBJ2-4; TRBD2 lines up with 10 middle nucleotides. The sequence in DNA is TGTGCCAGCAGCCTCGCCGGGGCTAGCGGGAGTCTTGCCAAAAACATTCAGTACTTC. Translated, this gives CASSLAGASGSLAKNIQYF.